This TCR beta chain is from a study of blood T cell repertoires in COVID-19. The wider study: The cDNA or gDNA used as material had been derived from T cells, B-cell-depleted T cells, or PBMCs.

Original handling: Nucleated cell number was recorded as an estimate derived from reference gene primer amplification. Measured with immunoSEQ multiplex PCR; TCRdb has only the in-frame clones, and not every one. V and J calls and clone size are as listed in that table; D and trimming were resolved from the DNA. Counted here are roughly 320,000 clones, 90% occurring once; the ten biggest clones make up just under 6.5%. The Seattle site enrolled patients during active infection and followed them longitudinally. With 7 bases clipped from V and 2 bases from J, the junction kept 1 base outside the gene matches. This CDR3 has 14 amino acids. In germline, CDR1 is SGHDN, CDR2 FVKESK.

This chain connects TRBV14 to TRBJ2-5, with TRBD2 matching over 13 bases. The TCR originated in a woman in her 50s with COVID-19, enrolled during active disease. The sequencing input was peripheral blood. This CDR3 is CASKGLAGQETQYF. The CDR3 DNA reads TGTGCCAGCAAGGGACTAGCGGGGCAAGAGACCCAGTACTTC.